The T cell receptor (beta chain) under discussion was sequenced for a study of human T cells and chemical hapten exposure. Study-level information: Per-sample variation in TCR yield stemmed mainly from small pooled library volume differences.

Researchers extracted total RNA from unfractionated whole blood. CDR3 length equals 17 residues. V lost 0 bases to trimming and J lost 2 bases, with 14 bases between them. The germline V gene has CDR1 LGHNA and CDR2 YSLEER. This clonotype appeared many times. Its specificity is not known. Findings of the study overall: TCRs whose frequency exceeded 1 in 1000 remained the same following DPC sensitization.

Separate cDNA molecules received unique molecular identifiers, which the library attached to them. As handled by the study authors: Approximately 99,000 TCRs per sample was the median, with a range of about 20,000 to 690,600. TCRdb re-called the reads through MiXCR, storing one row per CDR3 protein. For this entry, the V and J calls and clone size follow TCRdb and not the study's own pipeline. Here the sample spans about 120,000 distinct CDR3 sequences, approximately 9% being singletons. The chain recombines TRBV4-3 with TRBJ1-5; D not resolved. Specimen: whole blood. This clonotype was obtained from a human donor in good health. Some clones in this sample may be carry-over from other donors' samples. The CDR3 region has the DNA TGCGCCAGCAGCCAAGATGGACTCGCGGCGGGCAATCAGCCCCAGCATTTT. This translates into CASSQDGLAAGNQPQHF.